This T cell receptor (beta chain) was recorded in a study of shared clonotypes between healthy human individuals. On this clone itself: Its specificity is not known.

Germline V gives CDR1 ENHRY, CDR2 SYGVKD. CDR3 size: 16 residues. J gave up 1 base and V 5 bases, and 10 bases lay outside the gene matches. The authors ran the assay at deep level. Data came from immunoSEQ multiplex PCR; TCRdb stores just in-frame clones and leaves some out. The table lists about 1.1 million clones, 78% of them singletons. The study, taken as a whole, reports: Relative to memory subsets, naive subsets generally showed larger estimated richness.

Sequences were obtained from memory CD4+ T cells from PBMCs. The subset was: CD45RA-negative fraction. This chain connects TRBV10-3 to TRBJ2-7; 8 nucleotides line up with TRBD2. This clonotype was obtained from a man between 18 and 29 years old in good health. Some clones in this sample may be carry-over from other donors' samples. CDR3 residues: CAISRERAGASYEQYF. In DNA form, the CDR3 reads TGTGCCATCAGTAGAGAACGAGCGGGAGCATCCTACGAGCAGTACTTC.